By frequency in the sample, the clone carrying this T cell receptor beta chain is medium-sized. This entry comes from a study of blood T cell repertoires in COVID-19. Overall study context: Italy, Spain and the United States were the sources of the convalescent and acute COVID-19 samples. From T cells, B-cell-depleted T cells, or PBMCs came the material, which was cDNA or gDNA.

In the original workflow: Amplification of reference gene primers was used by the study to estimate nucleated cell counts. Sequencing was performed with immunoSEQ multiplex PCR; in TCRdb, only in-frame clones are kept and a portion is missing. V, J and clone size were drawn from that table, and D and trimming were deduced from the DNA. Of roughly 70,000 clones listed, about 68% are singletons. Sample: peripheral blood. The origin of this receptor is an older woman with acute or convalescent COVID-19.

CDR3 loop: CASSPRDSNSGANVLTF. The CDR3 DNA reads TGTGCCAGCAGTCCTAGGGACTCCAACTCTGGGGCCAACGTCCTGACTTTC. The rearrangement links TRBV27 to TRBJ2-6; weak D call: TRBD2 (6 bases). Germline loops: CDR1 MNHEY, CDR2 SMNVEV (reference sequence). The V gene lost 5 bases and the J gene lost 0 bases, with 14 bases spanning the gap. The CDR3 consists of 17 residues.